The clone carrying this T cell receptor beta chain was seen only once. What it binds is not known. J was trimmed by 5 bases and V by 5 bases; bases with no gene match: 0. CDR3 length equals 13 residues. The germline CDR1 and CDR2 sequences are MNHEY and SMNVEV (reference sequence). Clones were read by immunoSEQ multiplex PCR, and TCRdb kept only the in-frame ones, dropping some. The sample yields roughly 700,000 clones, over 65% seen once. The data stem from a study of shared clonotypes between healthy human individuals. Study-level findings and limits: Generally, estimated richness proved larger in naive subsets than it did in memory subsets. Depth was large, yet rarefaction showed that sorted-subset sequencing was incomplete.

The source of this sequence is a woman aged 30 to 39 in good health. Sequenced input: memory CD4+ T cells sorted from blood. The sample's subset: CD45RA-negative fraction. The chain couples TRBV27 to TRBJ2-7; 13 positions match TRBD2. As DNA, the CDR3 is TGTGCCAGCAGTGGACTAGCGGGAGACGAGCAGTACTTC. It codes for CASSGLAGDEQYF.